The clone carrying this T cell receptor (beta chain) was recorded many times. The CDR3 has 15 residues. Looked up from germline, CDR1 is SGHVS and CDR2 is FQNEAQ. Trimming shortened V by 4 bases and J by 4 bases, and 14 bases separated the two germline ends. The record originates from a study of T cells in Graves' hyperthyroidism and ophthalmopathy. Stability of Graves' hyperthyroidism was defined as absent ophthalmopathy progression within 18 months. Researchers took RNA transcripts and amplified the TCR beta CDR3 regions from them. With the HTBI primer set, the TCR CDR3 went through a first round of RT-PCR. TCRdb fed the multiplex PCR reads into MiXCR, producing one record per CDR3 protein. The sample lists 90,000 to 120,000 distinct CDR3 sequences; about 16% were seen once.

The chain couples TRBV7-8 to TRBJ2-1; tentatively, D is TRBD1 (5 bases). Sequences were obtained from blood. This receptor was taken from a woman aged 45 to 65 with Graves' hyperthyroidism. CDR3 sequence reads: CASSSPLDSYNEQFF. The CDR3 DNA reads TGTGCCAGCAGCTCCCCCCTCGACAGTTACAATGAGCAGTTCTTC.